What follows are 21 T cell receptor beta chains derived from one specimen sequenced in a study of T-cell reconstitution after alpha-beta-depleted transplantation in children. Unique molecular identifiers featured in how the TCRbeta library was prepared. TCRdb recomputed calls from the PCR reads with MiXCR, one row per CDR3 protein. The sample carries around 380,000 distinct CDR3 sequences, 9.5% to 13% recorded once. This specimen was PBMCs from the stem cell graft donor, taken from the stem cell graft. The receptors here all came from a human donor who donated a stem cell graft to a child with acute myeloid leukemia.

This CDR3 reads CASSLGTSSDTQYF. In DNA, the CDR3 is TGTGCCAGCAGCTTAGGGACTAGTTCAGATACGCAGTATTTT. The chain couples TRBV11-3 to TRBJ2-3; 7 nucleotides line up with TRBD2. The germline V gene has CDR1 SGHNT and CDR2 YENEEA. CDR3 size: 14 residues. V lost 1 base and J lost 4; bases outside the gene matches: 2.

This clonotype occurred many times. The rearrangement links TRBV7-8 to TRBJ1-4; D is unresolved. Trimming took off 1 base at V and 0 bases at J, with 9 bases between the two ends. The CDR3 is 16 amino acids. Germline V gene lookup returns CDR1 SGHVS and CDR2 FQNEAQ. The CDR3 DNA is TGTGCCAGCAGCTTAGTGGCTCAAGCAACTAATGAAAAACTGTTTTTT. Protein sequence: CASSLVAQATNEKLFF.

This clonotype was detected ten times or more. This rearrangement joins TRBV7-2 to TRBJ2-7; D tentatively fits TRBD1 or TRBD2 (5 bases each). The CDR3 spans 13 residues. Germline loops: CDR1 SGHTA, CDR2 FQGNSA. Trimming took 5 bases from V and 0 from J, leaving 8 bases between them. In nucleotides, the CDR3 is TGTGCCAGCAGCCGGGACGACTCCTACGAGCAGTACTTC. Translating it yields CASSRDDSYEQYF.

In this sample, this clonotype turned up a few times. J is TRBJ2-1 and V is TRBV11-2, with 8 bases that match TRBD2. Unmatched junction bases numbered 8, after V lost 0 bases and J lost 4 bases. The CDR3 runs 17 residues. CDR1 is SGHAT and CDR2 is FQNNGV in the germline V gene. CDR3: CASSLERRVAGYNEQFF. In DNA, the CDR3 is TGTGCCAGCAGCTTAGAGAGGCGGGTAGCGGGGTACAATGAGCAGTTCTTC.

At least ten counts were recorded for this clonotype. V usage is TRBV7-3 and J usage is TRBJ2-2; D is undetermined. Germline V lookup: CDR1 SGHTA, CDR2 FQGTGA. The V and J ends lost 5 bases and 5 bases respectively, with 21 bases between them. CDR3 length equals 17 residues. The CDR3 nucleotides read TGTGCCAGCAGCCCGCGGACCCGCGTAGGTGGAACCGGGGAGCTGTTTTTT. Translated: CASSPRTRVGGTGELFF.

The chain recombines TRBV20-1 with TRBJ2-5; D gene uncertain. The germline CDR1 and CDR2 sequences are DFQATT and SNEGSKA (reference sequence). The CDR3 sequence is 13 residues long. Between the trimmed V and J ends, which lost 4 bases and 3 bases, there was a span of 12 bases. The CDR3 here is CSAKVPTKETQYF. CDR3 in DNA: TGCAGTGCTAAAGTCCCTACCAAAGAGACCCAGTACTTC.

Only a few counts were recorded for this clonotype. The V and J genes are TRBV4-1 and TRBJ2-5; 10 bases align to TRBD1. J lost 5 bases, V lost 1 base, and 4 bases had no gene match. Germline CDR1 and CDR2: MGHRA and YSYEKL. The CDR3 totals 15 residues. The CDR3 sequence is CASSQGLDRGETQYF. CDR3 in DNA: TGCGCCAGCAGCCAAGGACTGGACAGGGGGGAGACCCAGTACTTC.

The chain carries TRBV15 and TRBJ2-6, with 10 bases matching TRBD1. Germline-derived CDR1 and CDR2 are LNHNV and YYDKDF (reference sequence). This CDR3 contains 16 residues. J gave up 3 bases and V 3 bases, and 2 bases lay outside the gene matches. The CDR3 sequence: CATSRTGGFGANVLTF. The CDR3 DNA reads as TGTGCCACCAGCAGGACAGGGGGCTTTGGGGCCAACGTCCTGACTTTC.

This clonotype was observed a few times. V gene TRBV6-5 combines with J gene TRBJ1-1; unclear D gene. CDR1 is MNHEY, CDR2 SVGAGI, per germline. The CDR3 totals 14 residues. Trimming removed 2 bases at V and 1 base at J, with 8 bases between. The CDR3 here is CASSYPGENTEAFF. The CDR3 DNA is TGTGCCAGCAGTTACCCTGGGGAGAACACTGAAGCTTTCTTT.

The sample holds many counts of this clonotype. The chain uses TRBV20-1 and TRBJ1-3; 12 nucleotides match TRBD1. This CDR3 comprises 14 residues. Germline values: CDR1 DFQATT, CDR2 SNEGSKA (reference sequence). V lost 6 bases, J lost 3 bases, and 3 bases stayed unmatched. This CDR3 is CSAGDRGLGNTIYF. CDR3 coding DNA: TGCAGTGCCGGGGACAGGGGGCTTGGAAACACCATATATTTT.

In its sample, this clonotype was seen a few times. V and J are TRBV19 and TRBJ2-7, with D unclear. This CDR3 contains 15 residues. V gave up 3 bases and J gave up 4 bases, with 16 bases separating them. CDR1 is LNHDA, CDR2 SQIVND, per germline (reference sequence). CDR3 amino acids: CASSIVAGPVYEQYF. Here the CDR3 DNA reads TGTGCCAGTAGTATTGTGGCAGGACCAGTGTACGAGCAGTACTTC.

The V call is TRBV5-1, the J call TRBJ1-2; 8 bases match TRBD1. Germline values: CDR1 SGHRS, CDR2 YFSETQ. There are 18 residues in the CDR3. The junction had 12 bases not matched to a gene; V was cut back by 2 bases and J by 0 bases. This CDR3 is CASSFTRTGRRPNYGYTF. As DNA, the CDR3 is TGCGCCAGCAGCTTTACAAGGACAGGGAGGAGGCCTAACTATGGCTACACCTTC.

The rearrangement uses TRBV7-9 and TRBJ2-1; a possible D gene is TRBD1 (6 bases). The CDR3 consists of 17 residues. V lost 5 bases and J lost 0, with 17 bases in between. CDR1 is SEHNR and CDR2 is FQNEAQ in the germline V gene (reference sequence). This CDR3 reads CASSPTQGTSSYNEQFF. In DNA form, the CDR3 reads TGTGCCAGCAGCCCCACGCAGGGGACAAGCTCCTACAATGAGCAGTTCTTC.

This clonotype was recorded at least ten times. The chain combines TRBV27 with TRBJ1-1; 8 nucleotides match TRBD1. The CDR3 is made up of 13 amino acids. The germline V gene has CDR1 MNHEY and CDR2 SMNVEV (reference sequence). V shed 3 bases, J shed 4 bases, and the junction held 1 base outside the gene matches. The CDR3 DNA follows: TGTGCCAGCAGTTTGGACAGGGTCACTGAAGCTTTCTTT. Translation gives CASSLDRVTEAFF.

The chain recombines TRBV29-1 with TRBJ2-1, with 7 bases aligning to TRBD2. CDR3 length: 14 residues. Germline loops: CDR1 SQVTM, CDR2 ANQGSEA. After removal of 5 bases from V and 9 bases from J, the junction contained 13 bases not matched to a gene. The CDR3 here is CSVLQGGRLGEQFF. For the CDR3, the DNA is TGCAGCGTTCTGCAGGGCGGGAGATTAGGTGAGCAGTTCTTC.

In its sample, this clonotype was seen a few times. This chain connects TRBV5-1 to TRBJ2-5; 8 bases agree with TRBD2. This CDR3 has 17 residues. CDR1 is SGHRS and CDR2 is YFSETQ in the germline V gene. Unmatched junction bases numbered 9, after V lost 0 bases and J lost 2 bases. For the CDR3, the DNA is TGCGCCAGCAGCTTGGTCCCCAGCGGGAGCCGGCAAGAGACCCAGTACTTC. Protein product: CASSLVPSGSRQETQYF.

This clonotype was seen a handful of times. The chain uses TRBV5-6 and TRBJ2-1, with D unresolved. The V end lost 0 bases, the J end lost 5 bases, and 9 bases lay between the germline ends. The germline CDR1 and CDR2 sequences are SGHDT and YYEEEE. The CDR3 length is 14 residues. CDR3 sequence reads: CASSLEDGNNEQFF. Here the CDR3 DNA reads TGTGCCAGCAGCTTGGAGGATGGCAACAATGAGCAGTTCTTC.

This chain joins TRBV5-4 and TRBJ1-1, with 8 bases matching TRBD1. Germline CDR1 SGHNT, CDR2 YYREEE (reference sequence). Trimming cost V 5 bases and J 0 bases; bases outside gene matches: 3. This CDR3 contains 14 residues. The CDR3 DNA sequence: TGTGCCAGCAGGCGGGACAGGATGAACACTGAAGCTTTCTTT. As protein: CASRRDRMNTEAFF.

V usage is TRBV9 and J usage is TRBJ2-5; 8 nucleotides line up with TRBD2. Per germline, CDR1 SGDLS and CDR2 YYNGEE. Unmatched junction bases numbered 8, after V lost 2 bases and J lost 5 bases. The CDR3 consists of 15 residues. In DNA, the CDR3 is TGTGCCAGCAGCGTGGGCGGGGGGCCGGAGGAGACCCAGTACTTC. It encodes CASSVGGGPEETQYF.

In this sample, this clonotype turned up a few times. V is TRBV12-3 or TRBV12-4 and J is TRBJ1-1; the D gene is possibly TRBD1 (6 bases). The CDR3 covers 14 residues. V lost 6 bases to trimming and J lost 1 base, with 12 bases between them. The CDR3: CASRNTGQNTEAFF. CDR3 bases: TGTGCCAGCAGAAATACGGGACAGAACACTGAAGCTTTCTTT.

There are a few counts of this clonotype. The rearrangement joins TRBV29-1 to TRBJ1-4; D not certain. V was trimmed by 0 bases and J by 0 bases, leaving 17 bases between them. Looked up from germline, CDR1 is SQVTM and CDR2 is ANQGSEA. CDR3 length: 18 amino acids. Written as DNA, the CDR3 is TGCAGCGTTGAAGATAGCGGTGGGTGGACTGCAACTAATGAAAAACTGTTTTTT. Translated, it gives CSVEDSGGWTATNEKLFF.